Presented here are 7 T cell receptor beta chains from one specimen sequenced in a study of blood T cell repertoires in COVID-19. Clones were read by immunoSEQ multiplex PCR, and TCRdb kept only the in-frame ones, dropping some. The sample lists roughly 200,000 clones; 89% were seen once. Material: PBMCs or T cells enriched from blood (not recorded which). These receptors originate from a woman aged 40 to 55 with acute COVID-19.

CDR3 bases: TGTGCCAGCAGCCTAGCGGGAGGGGGGACCCAGTACTTC. Encoded protein: CASSLAGGGTQYF. V and J are TRBV6-5 and TRBJ2-5; TRBD2 agrees at 12 bases. V trimming: 6 bases; J trimming: 7 bases; junction bases outside the gene matches: 3. Per germline, CDR1 MNHEY and CDR2 SVGAGI. This CDR3 is 13 amino acids long.

This clone showed up just once. The rearrangement uses TRBV2 and TRBJ2-5; possibly TRBD2 for D (5 bases). From germline, CDR1 is SNHLY and CDR2 FYNNEI. Trimming removed 5 bases at V and 4 bases at J, with 14 bases between. The CDR3 runs 14 residues. The chain's CDR3 is CASSPLRVPETQYF. The CDR3 region has the DNA TGTGCCAGCAGTCCCCTGAGGGTCCCAGAGACCCAGTACTTC.

The rearrangement links TRBV7-2 to TRBJ2-1, with TRBD2 matching 9 bases. J lost 7 bases, V lost 1 base, and 14 bases had no gene match. The CDR3 loop spans 18 amino acids. The V gene's germline CDR1 is SGHTA and CDR2 FQGNSA. CDR3 region: CASSLVSPGLAGPNEQFF. DNA of the CDR3: TGTGCCAGCAGCTTAGTAAGCCCCGGTCTAGCGGGGCCAAATGAGCAGTTCTTC.

The chain combines TRBV7-2 with TRBJ2-7, with D possibly matching TRBD1 (5 bases). The germline gives CDR1 SGHTA, CDR2 FQGNSA. V dropped 1 base and J dropped 2 bases, with 15 bases sitting between them. This CDR3 contains 16 residues. CDR3 loop: CASSLEGSSSTYEQYF. CDR3 DNA: TGTGCCAGCAGCTTAGAGGGGTCATCTTCGACCTACGAGCAGTACTTC.

The sample holds one count of this clone. The rearrangement joins TRBV6-6 to TRBJ2-1; 16 bases are a match to TRBD2. The CDR3 spans 17 residues. The V gene's germline CDR1 is MNHNY and CDR2 SVGAGI (reference sequence). The V and J ends lost 5 bases and 9 bases, in that order; junction bases with no gene match: 10. The CDR3 DNA follows: TGTGCCAGCAGTCCGGGACTAGCGGGGGGGCCTTACGGTGAGCAGTTCTTC. Its protein product is CASSPGLAGGPYGEQFF.

The chain has TRBV6-5 and TRBJ2-1, with 8 bases lining up with TRBD1. The CDR3 totals 15 residues. Germline trimming cut 8 bases from V and 12 bases from J; bases unmatched to any gene: 18. Germline assignment: CDR1 MNHEY and CDR2 SVGAGI. The CDR3 loop reads CASHPPGRGQDRQFF. The CDR3 region has the DNA TGTGCCAGCCACCCTCCAGGCAGGGGGCAGGATCGGCAGTTCTTC.

The rearrangement joins TRBV4-2 to TRBJ2-3; D is possibly TRBD2 (7 bases). This CDR3 region has 17 residues. Germline V gene sequence: CDR1 LGHNA, CDR2 YNFKEQ. The V gene lost 4 bases and the J gene lost 2 bases, with 19 bases spanning the gap. Here the CDR3 DNA reads TGTGCCAGCAGCCGCCCAACGCGGGGGCTTTCCACAGATACGCAGTATTTT. Residues: CASSRPTRGLSTDTQYF.